A single sample is the source of the 24 T cell receptor beta chains below, sequenced in a study of blood T cell repertoires in COVID-19. Clones were sequenced by immunoSEQ multiplex PCR, and TCRdb holds only the in-frame ones, with some missing. The table has tens of thousands of clones, approximately 82% seen once. Sequencing was performed on peripheral blood. These receptors came from a woman aged 80 or over with active or convalescent COVID-19.

The genes are TRBV13 and TRBJ1-5; D is unclear. Deletions cut 9 bases from V and 0 bases from J, with 6 bases between. CDR1 is PRHDT, CDR2 FYEKMQ, per germline (reference sequence). The CDR3 runs to 12 residues. The CDR3 DNA sequence: TGTGCCAGACAGAATAGCAATCAGCCCCAGCATTTT. Amino acids: CARQNSNQPQHF.

This chain links TRBV3-1 (or the pseudogene TRBV3-2) with TRBJ1-2, with no clear D. Germline CDR1 reads LGHDT; CDR2 reads YNNKEL (reference sequence). V was shortened by 0 bases and J by 7 bases, with 9 bases between the two germline ends. This CDR3 comprises 13 residues. The CDR3 here is CASSQEATLGYTF. CDR3 coding DNA: TGTGCCAGCAGCCAAGAGGCGACACTTGGCTACACCTTC.

The genes are TRBV28 and TRBJ1-4; 9 nucleotides align to TRBD1. With V trimmed by 4 bases and J by 2 bases, 5 bases remained unmatched. CDR3 length equals 16 residues. Germline loops: CDR1 MDHEN, CDR2 SYDVKM. CDR3 in amino acids: CASSSPQGATNEKLFF. CDR3 DNA sequence: TGTGCCAGCAGTTCCCCACAGGGGGCGACTAATGAAAAACTGTTTTTT. The whole variable domain, remainder taken from reference TRBV28 and TRBJ1-4, is DVKVTQSSRYLVKRTGEKVFLECVQDMDHENMFWYRQDPGLGLRLIYFSYDVKMKEKGDIPEGYSVSREKKERFSLILESASTNQTSMYLCASSSPQGATNEKLFFGSGTQLSVL.

In nucleotides, the CDR3 is TGCGCCAGCAGCCAAGATGCGGGAGGAACAGATACGCAGTATTTT. Protein product: CASSQDAGGTDTQYF. The chain links TRBV4-1 to TRBJ2-3, with 8 positions matching TRBD2. V was clipped by 0 bases and J by 3 bases; unmatched bases: 2. The CDR3 loop spans 15 amino acids. CDR1 MGHRA and CDR2 YSYEKL come from the germline V gene.

The chain carries TRBV3-1 (or the pseudogene TRBV3-2) and TRBJ1-1; 7 bases are a match to TRBD1. The CDR3 totals 15 residues. J lost 6 bases, V lost 0 bases, and 7 bases had no gene match. Germline lookup yields CDR1 LGHDT and CDR2 YNNKEL (reference sequence). The CDR3 here is CASSQEGQGGPEAFF. The CDR3 region has the DNA TGTGCCAGCAGCCAAGAGGGGCAGGGGGGTCCTGAAGCTTTCTTT.

This clone was detected only once. Other DNA sequences in the sample encode the same CDR3. The chain employs TRBV6-5 and TRBJ2-5; 9 bases agree with TRBD1. The CDR3 totals 15 residues. Unmatched junction bases numbered 10, after V lost 6 bases and J lost 5 bases. Germline V CDR1 and CDR2: MNHEY, SVGAGI. CDR3 nucleotides: TGTGCCAGCAGCTACGGACAGGGGCGGGCGGAGACCCAGTACTTC. This gives the protein CASSYGQGRAETQYF.

This sequence joins TRBV18 and TRBJ1-3, with D uncertain. V lost 3 bases, J lost 0 bases, and 6 bases lay in between. The CDR3 sequence is 14 residues long. Germline V lookup: CDR1 KGHSH, CDR2 LQKENI. The CDR3, as DNA: TGTGCCAGCTCACCCGGGATCTCTGGAAACACCATATATTTT. Encoded protein: CASSPGISGNTIYF.

The sample holds one count of this clone. The genes are TRBV7-9 and TRBJ2-5; weak D call: TRBD1 (5 bases). The CDR3 contains 14 residues. The germline V and J ends were trimmed by 0 bases and 2 bases, with 7 bases remaining between them. Germline V gives CDR1 SEHNR, CDR2 FQNEAQ (reference sequence). CDR3 nucleotide sequence: TGTGCCAGCAGCTTAGCTAGGGGACAAGAGACCCAGTACTTC. Translation gives CASSLARGQETQYF.

The DNA for the CDR3 is TGTGCCAGCAGTTTACTAGACAATGAGCAGTTCTTC. Residues: CASSLLDNEQFF. The J gene is TRBJ2-1, the V gene TRBV28; the D is unclear. Germline lookup yields CDR1 MDHEN and CDR2 SYDVKM. Trimming took 2 bases from V and 5 from J, leaving 4 bases between them. The CDR3 runs 12 residues.

The rearrangement uses TRBV5-1 and TRBJ1-1; no clear D gene. This CDR3 region has 13 residues. The germline gives CDR1 SGHRS, CDR2 YFSETQ. V was pared by 0 bases and J by 7 bases, with 10 bases between. As DNA, the CDR3 is TGCGCCAGCAGCTTGGCCCGAACAATTGAAGCTTTCTTT. Protein: CASSLARTIEAFF.

The chain couples TRBV18 to TRBJ1-1, with D possibly being TRBD1 (6 bases). Germline assignment: CDR1 KGHSH and CDR2 LQKENI. V dropped 4 bases and J dropped 0 bases, with 6 bases sitting between them. The CDR3 runs 13 residues. DNA for the CDR3: TGTGCCAGCTCACGGACAGTGAACACTGAAGCTTTCTTT. Protein: CASSRTVNTEAFF.

The J gene is TRBJ1-5, the V gene TRBV19; 9 nucleotides match TRBD1. Germline CDR1 LNHDA, CDR2 SQIVND (reference sequence). J lost 5 bases, V lost 3 bases, and 5 bases had no gene match. The CDR3 sequence is 15 residues long. The CDR3, as DNA: TGTGCCAGTAGTATCGGGACAGGGTGGGATCAGCCCCAGCATTTT. Encoded protein: CASSIGTGWDQPQHF.

The V and J genes are TRBV7-3 and TRBJ2-5; possibly TRBD2 for D (6 bases). The CDR3 covers 15 residues. V lost 2 bases and J lost 4, with 14 bases in between. Germline V gene lookup returns CDR1 SGHTA and CDR2 FQGTGA. The CDR3 nucleotides are TGTGCCAGCAGCTTATCGTCGGGAGTGGGAGAGACCCAGTACTTC. This encodes CASSLSSGVGETQYF.

The chain links TRBV19 to TRBJ2-1, with a weak D call TRBD2 (5 bases). V lost 6 bases and J lost 0, with 18 bases in between. This CDR3 has 17 amino acids. The germline V gene encodes CDR1 LNHDA and CDR2 SQIVND (reference sequence). CDR3 region: CASRLTKSGRSYNEQFF. In DNA, the CDR3 is TGTGCCAGTAGGCTGACCAAGAGCGGCCGCTCCTACAATGAGCAGTTCTTC.

This rearrangement joins TRBV4-3 to TRBJ2-1, with D possibly TRBD1 on 5 matching bases. CDR3 length: 17 residues. Germline loops: CDR1 LGHNA, CDR2 YSLEER. V was shortened by 3 bases and J by 0 bases, with 15 bases between the two germline ends. CDR3 DNA: TGCGCCAGCAGCCAGAACCAGGGTCCATACTCCTACAATGAGCAGTTCTTC. It encodes CASSQNQGPYSYNEQFF.

The chain joins TRBV27 to TRBJ1-2; TRBD1 might be the D (6 bases). Per the germline V gene, CDR1 is MNHEY and CDR2 is SMNVEV (reference sequence). The CDR3 totals 13 residues. V lost 5 bases, J lost 7 bases, and 14 bases lay in between. In nucleotides, the CDR3 is TGTGCCAGCAGTAAAGCAGGGGTTCGTGGCTACACCTTC. As protein: CASSKAGVRGYTF.

The chain has TRBV6-5 and TRBJ2-1; 7 nucleotides match TRBD2. Germline loops: CDR1 MNHEY, CDR2 SVGAGI. The CDR3 length is 14 residues. Losses at the gene ends were 3 bases for V and 6 bases for J; bases not matched to a gene: 5. The CDR3 protein is CASSYGREGNEQFF. The CDR3, as DNA: TGTGCCAGCAGTTATGGGAGGGAGGGCAATGAGCAGTTCTTC.

The V and J genes are TRBV11-3 and TRBJ1-1; unclear D gene. Germline V lookup: CDR1 SGHNT, CDR2 YENEEA. Trimming shortened V by 4 bases and J by 6 bases, and 15 bases separated the two germline ends. The CDR3 has 14 residues. This chain's CDR3 is CASSSSHGVPEAFF. CDR3 DNA: TGTGCCAGCAGCTCCTCGCATGGAGTCCCTGAAGCTTTCTTT.

V and J are TRBV28 and TRBJ2-5; possible D gene TRBD2, 6 bases. The germline gives CDR1 MDHEN, CDR2 SYDVKM. The CDR3 has 14 amino acids. The V end lost 6 bases, the J end lost 5 bases, and 16 bases lay between the germline ends. CDR3 DNA: TGTGCCAGCAGGCCCGGGGGTGCAAGGGAGACCCAGTACTTC. Translation gives CASRPGGARETQYF.

This sequence joins TRBV28 and TRBJ1-5; the D is unclear. With 2 bases removed from V and 6 bases from J, the gap between germline ends came to 11 bases. Looked up from germline, CDR1 is MDHEN and CDR2 is SYDVKM. The CDR3 runs to 14 residues. The CDR3 here is CASSLAPGVQPQHF. The CDR3 bases are TGTGCCAGCAGTTTAGCGCCAGGCGTTCAGCCCCAGCATTTT.

The table lists this clone with a few counts. The rearrangement uses TRBV6-1 and TRBJ1-1; a possible D gene is TRBD1 (5 bases). The CDR3 runs 17 residues. Germline assignment: CDR1 MNHNS and CDR2 SASEGT. V lost 4 bases, J lost 0 bases, and 18 bases lay in between. The CDR3 sequence: CASSVWGVMSMNTEAFF. In nucleotides, the CDR3 is TGTGCCAGCAGTGTATGGGGGGTTATGTCCATGAACACTGAAGCTTTCTTT.

The V and J genes are TRBV6-2 or TRBV6-3 and TRBJ1-5; D call uncertain. Per the germline V gene, CDR1 is MNHEY and CDR2 is SVGEGT. Trimming cost V 4 bases and J 6 bases, with 13 bases left between them. This CDR3 has 14 amino acids. CDR3 DNA: TGTGCCAGCAGTTGGGGTGGCGCGGGTCAGCCCCAGCATTTT. This codes for CASSWGGAGQPQHF.

The sample holds many counts of this clone. The V gene is TRBV25-1, the J gene TRBJ1-6, with 7 bases matching TRBD1. The V and J ends lost 5 bases and 6 bases, in that order; junction bases with no gene match: 13. Germline V gives CDR1 MGHDK, CDR2 SYGVNS. The CDR3 sequence is 17 residues long. The CDR3 is CASSPTGASLSNSPLHF. CDR3 DNA: TGTGCCAGCAGTCCCACAGGGGCGTCACTTAGTAATTCACCCCTCCACTTT.

This clone was counted a single time. The V call is TRBV14, the J call TRBJ2-3; D is ambiguous. Germline-derived CDR1 and CDR2 are SGHDN and FVKESK. Trimming cost V 2 bases and J 4 bases, with 4 bases left between them. The CDR3 is 12 amino acids. CDR3 bases: TGTGCCAGCAGCCAAAGCGCAGATACGCAGTATTTT. Residues: CASSQSADTQYF.